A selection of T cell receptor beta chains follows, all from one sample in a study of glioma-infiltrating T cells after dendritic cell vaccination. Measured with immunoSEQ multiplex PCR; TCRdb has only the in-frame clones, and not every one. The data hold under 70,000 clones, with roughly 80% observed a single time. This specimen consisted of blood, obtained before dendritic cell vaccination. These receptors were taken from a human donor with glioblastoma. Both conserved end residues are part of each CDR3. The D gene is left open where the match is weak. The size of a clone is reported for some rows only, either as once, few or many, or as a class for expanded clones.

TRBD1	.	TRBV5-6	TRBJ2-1	TGTGCCAGCAGCGGGACAGGGAACAATGAGCAGTTCTTC	CASSGTGNNEQFF
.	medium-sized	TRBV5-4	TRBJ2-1	TGTGCCAGCAGCTTGTATTTCCAGGGGTACAATGAGCAGTTCTTC	CASSLYFQGYNEQFF
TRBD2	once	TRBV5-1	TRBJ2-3	TGCGCCAGCAGCTTGGATGGTAGCGGGGGGGCAGGTACGCAGTATTTT	CASSLDGSGGAGTQYF
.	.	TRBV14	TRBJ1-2	TGTGCCAGCAGCCGAAAACCTGGGACATACTATGGCTACACCTTC	CASSRKPGTYYGYTF
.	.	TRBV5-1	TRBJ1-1	TGCGCCAGCAGCTTGATACAGAACACTGAAGCTTTCTTT	CASSLIQNTEAFF
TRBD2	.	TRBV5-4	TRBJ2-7	TGTGCCAGCAGCTTGGGGGGCCAGACTAGCGGGGGTAAGCAGTACTTC	CASSLGGQTSGGKQYF
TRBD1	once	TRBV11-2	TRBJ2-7	TGTGCCAGCAGCTACTGGACAGGGGGCTCGAACGAGCAGTACTTC	CASSYWTGGSNEQYF
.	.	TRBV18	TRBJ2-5	TGTGCCAGCTCACCCGTCCCGGGGAGCCAAGAGACCCAGTACTTC	CASSPVPGSQETQYF
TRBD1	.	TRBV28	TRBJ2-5	TGTGCCAGCAGTGTCGGACAGGTGAAGACCCAGTACTTC	CASSVGQVKTQYF
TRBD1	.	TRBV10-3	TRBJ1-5	TGTGCCATCAGCGGACAGGGCGGCAATCAGCCCCAGCATTTT	CAISGQGGNQPQHF
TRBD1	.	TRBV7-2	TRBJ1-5	TGTGCCAGCAGCTCCCTGGGACAGGGCAATCAGCCCCAGCATTTT	CASSSLGQGNQPQHF
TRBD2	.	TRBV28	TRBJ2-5	TGTGCCAGCAGTCCCCGACTAGCGGGGGCCTTCCAAGAGACCCAGTACTTC	CASSPRLAGAFQETQYF
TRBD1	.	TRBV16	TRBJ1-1	TGTGCCAGCAGCCCACCCCAGAAGACAGCCCAGGGGGGAGCTTTCTTT	CASSPPQKTAQGGAFF
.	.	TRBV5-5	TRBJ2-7	TGTGCCAGCAGCTTGCCAGGGGTTTCCTACGAGCAGTACTTC	CASSLPGVSYEQYF
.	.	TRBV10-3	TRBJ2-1	TGTGCCATCAGTGGAGCGAACAGGGACAATGAGCAGTTCTTC	CAISGANRDNEQFF
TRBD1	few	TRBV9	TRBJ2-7	TGTGCCAGCAGCGGCTGGACAGGCGCTTCCTACGAGCAGTACTTC	CASSGWTGASYEQYF
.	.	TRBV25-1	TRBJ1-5	TGTGCCAGCAGTGAGAACGGGGGCAATCAGCCCCAGCATTTT	CASSENGGNQPQHF
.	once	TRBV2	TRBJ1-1	TGTGCCAGCAGTACAGTGGAGAACACTGAAGCTTTCTTT	CASSTVENTEAFF
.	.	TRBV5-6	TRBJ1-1	TGTGCCGGCAGCTTGGGCGCCCGCGAGACTGAAGCTTTCTTT	CAGSLGARETEAFF
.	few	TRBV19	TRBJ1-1	TGTGCCAGTAGTTGGAGTGTGAACACTGAAGCTTTCTTT	CASSWSVNTEAFF
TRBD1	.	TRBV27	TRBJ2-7	TGTGCCAGCAGTTTATCGGGGGGGACAGGGGGCTACGAGCAGTACTTC	CASSLSGGTGGYEQYF
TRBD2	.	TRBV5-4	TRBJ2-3	TGTGCCAGCAGTCCCGGGACTAGCGGTGTTACGCAGTATTTT	CASSPGTSGVTQYF
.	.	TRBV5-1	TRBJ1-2	TGCGCCAGCAGCTTCGGAAGGTCCCCGGGTAACTATGGCTACACCTTC	CASSFGRSPGNYGYTF
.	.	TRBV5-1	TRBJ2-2	TGCGCCAGCAGGGACACAGGGACCACCGGGGAGCTGTTTTTT	CASRDTGTTGELFF
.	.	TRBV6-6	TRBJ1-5	TGTGCCAGCAGGACCGGGGAGTTTAATCAGCCCCAGCATTTT	CASRTGEFNQPQHF
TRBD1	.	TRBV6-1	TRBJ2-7	TGTGCCAGCAGGGGACCGGGACAGGGTAACGAGCAGTACTTC	CASRGPGQGNEQYF
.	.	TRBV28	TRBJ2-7	TGTGCCATCCTCAGGGGTGGTATAGGGTACGAGCAGTACTTC	CAILRGGIGYEQYF
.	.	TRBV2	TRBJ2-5	TGTGCCAGCAGTGAAATAGAGAAGGAGACCCAGTACTTC	CASSEIEKETQYF
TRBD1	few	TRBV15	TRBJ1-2	TGTGCCACCAGCACCCGGACGACAGGGAGCGGCTACACCTTC	CATSTRTTGSGYTF
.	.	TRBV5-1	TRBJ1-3	TGCGCCAGCAGCTTGGACAGGGTCCCTGGAAACACCATATATTTT	CASSLDRVPGNTIYF
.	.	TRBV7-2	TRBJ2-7	TGTGCCAGCAGCCTCGCGCCCACCTACGAGCAGTACTTC	CASSLAPTYEQYF
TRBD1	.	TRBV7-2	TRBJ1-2	TGTGCCAGCAGCCCCACAGGGGGGGTGGGCTACACCTTC	CASSPTGGVGYTF
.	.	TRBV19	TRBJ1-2	TGTGCCAGTAGTCCCCGGTCTGCCCTCGGGGACTATGGCTACACCTTC	CASSPRSALGDYGYTF
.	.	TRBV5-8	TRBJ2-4	TGTGCCAGCAGCTTGAATTATCGGATTCAGTACTTC	CASSLNYRIQYF
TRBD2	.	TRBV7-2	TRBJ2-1	TGTGCCAGCAGCTTAGCAGCGGGGAGATACAATGAGCAGTTCTTC	CASSLAAGRYNEQFF
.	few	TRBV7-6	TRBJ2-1	TGTGCCAGCAGCTTAATATCAGGTGCTAGCAGATTGAGCTCCTACAATGAGCAGTTCTTC	CASSLISGASRLSSYNEQFF
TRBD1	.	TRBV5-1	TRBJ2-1	TGCGCCAGCAGCTTGCAACCGGACAGGGTCTACAATGAGCAGTTCTTC	CASSLQPDRVYNEQFF
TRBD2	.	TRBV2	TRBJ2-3	TGTGCCAGCAGTCCAAGTCCGACTAGCGGGGGAGATACGCAGTATTTT	CASSPSPTSGGDTQYF
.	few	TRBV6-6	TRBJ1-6	TGTGCCAGCACCTCGCTAGGCCTAGTGTCACCCCTCCACTTT	CASTSLGLVSPLHF
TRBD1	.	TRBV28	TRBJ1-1	TGTGCCAGCAGGGCCGGAGGGGGCCACACTGAAGCTTTCTTT	CASRAGGGHTEAFF
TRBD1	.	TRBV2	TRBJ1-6	TGTGCCAGCAGTGTTGACAGGGCTTTCCCCCTCCACTTT	CASSVDRAFPLHF
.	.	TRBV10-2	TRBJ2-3	TGCGCCAGCAGCCAGGGGTTTGGGACAGATACGCAGTATTTT	CASSQGFGTDTQYF
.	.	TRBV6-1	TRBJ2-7	TGTGCCAGCAGTAGACTCGGCTACGAGCAGTACTTC	CASSRLGYEQYF
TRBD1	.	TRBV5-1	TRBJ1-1	TGCGCCAGCTCCCCACAGGGGGCAAACACTGAAGCTTTCTTT	CASSPQGANTEAFF
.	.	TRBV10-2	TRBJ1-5	TGCGCCAGCAGTGGGCCGGGTCAGCCCCAGCATTTT	CASSGPGQPQHF
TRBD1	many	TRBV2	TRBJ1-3	TGTGCCAGCAGTGGGGGGACAGGACTGTGGGGCACCATATATTTT	CASSGGTGLWGTIYF
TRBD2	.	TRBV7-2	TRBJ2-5	TGTGCCAGCAGCTTAGAAGCGGGGCGGGAGCAGTACTTC	CASSLEAGREQYF
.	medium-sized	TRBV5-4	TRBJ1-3	TGTGCCAGCAGCTTTGGAGGGGCTACTGGAAACACCATATATTTT	CASSFGGATGNTIYF